The text below deals with one T cell receptor beta chain. Profiling relied on immunoSEQ multiplex PCR, and the TCRdb table lists in-frame clones only, not all of them. Of around 690,000 clones listed, roughly 88% were seen once; the top ten hold more than 30%. The data stem from a study of shared clonotypes between healthy human individuals. The CDR3 runs 15 residues. V gave up 7 bases and J gave up 0 bases, with 14 bases separating them. CDR1 and CDR2 (germline): MNHEY, SVGAGI. The material sequenced was memory CD8+ T cells from PBMCs. This sample's subset: CD45RO+ cells pooled with CCR7-negative TemRA cells. The J gene is TRBJ2-3, the V gene TRBV6-5; D remains unclear. This TCR was sampled from a man aged 18 to 30 in good health. Some clones in this sample may be carry-over from other donors' samples. The CDR3 DNA sequence: TGTGCCAGCACCCCCATAGGGTCGAGCACAGATACGCAGTATTTT. Translation: CASTPIGSSTDTQYF.